The 18 T cell receptor beta chains presented below share a single source sample, sequenced in a study of shared clonotypes between healthy human individuals. Using immunoSEQ multiplex PCR, the repertoire was profiled, and TCRdb retains in-frame clones only, with some absent. The sample holds about 990,000 clones, more than 75% seen once. Material for sequencing was memory CD4+ T cells from PBMCs. As for subset: CD45RA-negative fraction. These receptors all stem from a young man in good health. Some clones in this sample may be carry-over from other donors' samples.

J is TRBJ2-3 and V is TRBV5-1; 9 positions match TRBD2. The germline V gene has CDR1 SGHRS and CDR2 YFSETQ. Trimming cost V 7 bases and J 0 bases; bases outside gene matches: 15. The CDR3 consists of 18 residues. The CDR3 DNA reads TGCGCCAGCCGGAAACGGACTAGCGCGGAGCCTAGCACAGATACGCAGTATTTT. Protein: CASRKRTSAEPSTDTQYF.

J is TRBJ2-6 and V is TRBV9; TRBD1 agrees at 11 bases. The CDR3 runs to 19 residues. J lost 0 bases, V lost 4 bases, and 9 bases had no gene match. From germline, CDR1 is SGDLS and CDR2 YYNGEE. CDR3: CASSTTDRGPDSGANVLTF. CDR3 nucleotide sequence: TGTGCCAGCAGCACCACGGACAGGGGGCCCGACTCTGGGGCCAACGTCCTGACTTTC.

The chain couples TRBV7-3 to TRBJ2-7; D might be TRBD2 (6 bases). Trimming cost V 6 bases and J 4 bases, with 13 bases left between them. CDR1 is SGHTA and CDR2 is FQGTGA in the germline V gene. This CDR3 region has 13 residues. The CDR3: CASSPTAGYEQYF. DNA of the CDR3: TGTGCCAGCAGTCCTACAGCGGGTTACGAGCAGTACTTC. The full variable domain, in which reference TRBV7-3 and TRBJ2-7 provide the parts outside the CDR3, is GAGVSQTPSNKVTEKGKYVELRCDPISGHTALYWYRQSLGQGPEFLIYFQGTGAADDSGLPNDRFFAVRPEGSVSTLKIQRTERGDSAVYLCASSPTAGYEQYFGPGTRLTVT.

V gene TRBV11-2 combines with J gene TRBJ2-5; D gene uncertain. The V gene lost 4 bases and the J gene lost 4 bases, with 7 bases spanning the gap. Germline CDR1 reads SGHAT; CDR2 reads FQNNGV. This CDR3 comprises 12 residues. The CDR3 reads CASSSDRETQYF. The CDR3 bases are TGTGCCAGCAGCTCCGATAGAGAGACCCAGTACTTC.

J is TRBJ1-1 and V is TRBV7-8, with a possible D match to TRBD1 (5 bases). V lost 0 bases and J 0 bases, leaving 8 bases between the germline ends. From germline, CDR1 is SGHVS and CDR2 FQNEAQ. The CDR3 consists of 15 residues. CDR3 sequence: CASSLATGMNTEAFF. CDR3 nucleotide sequence: TGTGCCAGCAGCTTAGCTACAGGCATGAACACTGAAGCTTTCTTT. Full variable domain (remainder filled in from reference TRBV7-8 and TRBJ1-1): GAGVSQSPRYKVAKRGQDVALRCDPISGHVSLFWYQQALGQGPEFLTYFQNEAQLDKSGLPSDRFFAERPEGSVSTLKIQRTQQEDSAVYLCASSLATGMNTEAFFGQGTRLTVV.

The gene calls are TRBV28 and TRBJ2-1; the match to TRBD2 covers 8 bases. CDR1 is MDHEN and CDR2 is SYDVKM in the germline V gene. With 8 bases clipped from V and 8 bases from J, the junction kept 5 bases outside the gene matches. This CDR3 contains 12 residues. The CDR3 sequence is CASWTSRDEQFF. In DNA form, the CDR3 reads TGTGCCAGCTGGACTAGCCGGGATGAGCAGTTCTTC.

The chain links TRBV20-1 to TRBJ1-2; TRBD1 matches 7 bases. CDR3 length equals 11 residues. Trimming at V came to 5 bases and at J to 8 bases, leaving 5 bases not matched to a gene. The germline V gene encodes CDR1 DFQATT and CDR2 SNEGSKA (reference sequence). The CDR3 DNA sequence: TGCAGTGCTTCAGGGGGATACGGCTACACCTTC. This codes for CSASGGYGYTF.

The chain carries TRBV7-6 and TRBJ2-7; D is ambiguous. This CDR3 region has 14 residues. V was trimmed by 3 bases and J by 0 bases, leaving 9 bases between them. The V gene's germline CDR1 is SGHVS and CDR2 FNYEAQ. The CDR3 loop is CASSLVGSSYEQYF. The CDR3 DNA reads TGTGCCAGCAGCTTGGTAGGATCCTCCTACGAGCAGTACTTC.

The chain couples TRBV7-2 to TRBJ2-3; 8 positions match TRBD2. In germline, CDR1 is SGHTA, CDR2 FQGNSA. This CDR3 spans 17 amino acids. With 3 bases clipped from V and 0 bases from J, the junction kept 8 bases outside the gene matches. CDR3 sequence: CASSLTLAGTSTDTQYF. The CDR3, as DNA: TGTGCCAGCAGCTTGACCCTAGCGGGTACTAGCACAGATACGCAGTATTTT. The entire variable domain, with the rest obtained from reference TRBV7-2 and TRBJ2-3, is as follows: GAGVSQSPSNKVTEKGKDVELRCDPISGHTALYWYRQSLGQGLEFLIYFQGNSAPDKSGLPSDRFSAERTGGSVSTLTIQRTQQEDSAVYLCASSLTLAGTSTDTQYFGPGTRLTVL.

The chain links TRBV7-3 to TRBJ2-5; a possible D gene is TRBD1 (6 bases). Trimming removed 5 bases at V and 4 bases at J, with 11 bases between. Germline V gives CDR1 SGHTA, CDR2 FQGTGA. This CDR3 is built from 13 residues. CDR3 in DNA: TGTGCCAGCAGCCGTTCAGGGGCAGAGACCCAGTACTTC. Translated: CASSRSGAETQYF.

CDR3 in amino acids: CASRSPLTGGRIAYGYTF. CDR3 bases: TGTGCCAGCCGTTCCCCCCTTACGGGGGGGCGGATTGCCTATGGCTACACCTTC. The genes are TRBV28 and TRBJ1-2; D possibly corresponds to TRBD1 (6 bases). This CDR3 comprises 18 residues. CDR1 is MDHEN, CDR2 SYDVKM, per germline. V was clipped by 8 bases and J by 4 bases, with 29 bases between them.

This rearrangement joins TRBV9 to TRBJ2-7; D is uncertain. Between the trimmed V and J ends, which lost 0 bases and 2 bases, there was a span of 12 bases. The CDR3 consists of 15 residues. Germline CDR1 SGDLS, CDR2 YYNGEE. The DNA of the CDR3 is TGTGCCAGCAGCGTAGATGGGGATGTAACCTACGAGCAGTACTTC. This gives the protein CASSVDGDVTYEQYF.

The rearrangement links TRBV6-1 to TRBJ1-5; TRBD1 might be the D (6 bases). Per germline, CDR1 MNHNS and CDR2 SASEGT. The CDR3 has 13 residues. V dropped 7 bases and J dropped 6 bases, with 13 bases sitting between them. CDR3: CASKGQWGQPQHF. The CDR3 DNA is TGTGCCAGCAAAGGACAGTGGGGTCAGCCCCAGCATTTT.

Comments on this clone: At the DNA level, this CDR3 is encoded by other sequences in the same sample as well. The chain uses TRBV4-3 and TRBJ2-5, with a possible D match to TRBD1 (5 bases). The ends were cut back, 3 bases at V and 2 bases at J, with 7 bases in the middle. This CDR3 region has 13 residues. CDR1 and CDR2 (germline): LGHNA, YSLEER. CDR3 sequence (DNA): TGCGCCAGCAGCCAGGGGCTTCAAGAGACCCAGTACTTC. As protein: CASSQGLQETQYF.

DNA for the CDR3: TGCGCCAGCAGCCCTGGGTTCGGGGGCATGGACAATCAGCCCCAGCATTTT. It yields the protein CASSPGFGGMDNQPQHF. This chain connects TRBV5-1 to TRBJ1-5, with D possibly TRBD1 on 6 matching bases. V was cut by 4 bases and J by 3 bases, with 20 bases left in between. This CDR3 contains 17 residues. Germline CDR1 is SGHRS and CDR2 is YFSETQ.

CDR3 bases: TGTGCCAGCAGCCTATTCCCGACAGCTGAAGCTTTCTTT. The encoded protein is CASSLFPTAEAFF. The chain recombines TRBV5-6 with TRBJ1-1; a possible D gene is TRBD1 (5 bases). This CDR3 has 13 amino acids. Trimming shortened V by 4 bases and J by 6 bases, and 13 bases separated the two germline ends. Germline CDR1 is SGHDT and CDR2 is YYEEEE.

As concerns this clone: Possible read error: a much larger clone is one base away. V usage is TRBV30 and J usage is TRBJ1-2, with D possibly being TRBD1 (5 bases). Trimming left V 4 bases short and J 0 bases short, with 18 bases between. Germline values: CDR1 GTSNPN, CDR2 SVGIG (reference sequence). The CDR3 consists of 16 residues. CDR3 bases: TGTGCCTGGAATGAACAACCTGGGGGAACTAACTATGGCTACACCTTC. Encoded protein: CAWNEQPGGTNYGYTF.

V usage is TRBV7-2 and J usage is TRBJ2-2, with 10 bases fitting TRBD1. The CDR3 is 16 amino acids. Germline V gene sequence: CDR1 SGHTA, CDR2 FQGNSA. The J segment lost 4 bases and the V segment lost 5 bases, leaving 7 bases of the junction unmatched. CDR3 nucleotide sequence: TGTGCCAGCAGCAGAAGACAGGGGGCGGGCACCGGGGAGCTGTTTTTT. Translating gives CASSRRQGAGTGELFF.